The rows below give T cell receptor beta chains drawn from one sample of a study of tumor-infiltrating lymphocytes in localized non-small cell lung cancer. This table comes from immunoSEQ multiplex PCR, and its TCRdb copy is limited to in-frame clones, with some not included. The sample consists of around 18,000 clones, over 35% of them appearing once. The sample comprised lung tumor tissue. The receptor source for this set is a human donor with non-small cell lung cancer. Both conserved end residues are part of each CDR3. D genes are given only for firm matches. Rows give clone size only sometimes, using once, few, many, or a class for an expanded clone.

j_call: TRBJ2-7
cdr3_length: 14
v_call: TRBV5-8
clone_size: .
d_call: TRBD2
cdr3_aa: CASSGSGGPHEQYF
cdr3_nt: TGTGCCAGCAGCGGTAGCGGGGGGCCCCACGAGCAGTACTTC

j_call: TRBJ2-7
cdr3_length: 14
v_call: TRBV18
clone_size: .
d_call: .
cdr3_aa: CASSSTGSSYEQYF
cdr3_nt: TGTGCCAGCTCATCGACAGGCAGCTCCTACGAGCAGTACTTC

j_call: TRBJ2-5
cdr3_length: 19
v_call: TRBV27
clone_size: once
d_call: TRBD2
cdr3_aa: CASSPRLTSGGFSKETQYF
cdr3_nt: TGTGCCAGCAGTCCCCGCCTCACTAGCGGGGGGTTTTCAAAAGAGACCCAGTACTTC

j_call: TRBJ2-3
cdr3_length: 14
v_call: TRBV2
clone_size: .
d_call: .
cdr3_aa: CASSGKPYLDTQYF
cdr3_nt: TGTGCCAGCAGTGGCAAGCCTTATTTGGATACGCAGTATTTT

j_call: TRBJ1-6
cdr3_length: 17
v_call: TRBV28
clone_size: .
d_call: .
cdr3_aa: CASSLRAQGPYNSPLHF
cdr3_nt: TGTGCCAGCAGTTTGAGGGCGCAGGGCCCCTATAATTCACCCCTCCACTTT

j_call: TRBJ2-3
cdr3_length: 18
v_call: TRBV12-5
clone_size: few
d_call: TRBD1
cdr3_aa: CASGLTPDGTVNTDTQYF
cdr3_nt: TGTGCTAGTGGTTTGACACCTGACGGGACAGTAAACACAGATACGCAGTATTTT

j_call: TRBJ1-5
cdr3_length: 15
v_call: TRBV6-5
clone_size: .
d_call: .
cdr3_aa: CASRQGNLENQPQHF
cdr3_nt: TGTGCCAGCAGGCAGGGGAACCTCGAAAATCAGCCCCAGCATTTT

j_call: TRBJ2-5
cdr3_length: 15
v_call: TRBV28
clone_size: .
d_call: TRBD2
cdr3_aa: CATVWGGALQETQYF
cdr3_nt: TGTGCCACCGTTTGGGGGGGAGCACTTCAAGAGACCCAGTACTTC

j_call: TRBJ2-5
cdr3_length: 14
v_call: TRBV5-1
clone_size: .
d_call: .
cdr3_aa: CASSLVGAQETQYF
cdr3_nt: TGCGCCAGCAGCTTGGTCGGGGCCCAAGAGACCCAGTACTTC

j_call: TRBJ2-3
cdr3_length: 17
v_call: TRBV19
clone_size: .
d_call: TRBD2
cdr3_aa: CASSLGLAGSGTDTQYF
cdr3_nt: TGTGCCAGTAGTCTCGGACTAGCGGGGTCGGGCACAGATACGCAGTATTTT

j_call: TRBJ1-3
cdr3_length: 15
v_call: TRBV6-5
clone_size: few
d_call: .
cdr3_aa: CASSFQGTPGNTIYF
cdr3_nt: TGTGCCAGCAGTTTCCAAGGTACCCCTGGAAACACCATATATTTT

j_call: TRBJ1-2
cdr3_length: 14
v_call: TRBV5-1
clone_size: .
d_call: TRBD1
cdr3_aa: CASSSVGQGAGYTF
cdr3_nt: TGCGCCAGCAGTTCTGTCGGACAGGGCGCCGGCTACACCTTC

j_call: TRBJ2-2
cdr3_length: 16
v_call: TRBV7-9
clone_size: .
d_call: .
cdr3_aa: CASSLLEGENTGELFF
cdr3_nt: TGTGCCAGCAGCCTTCTCGAGGGGGAGAACACCGGGGAGCTGTTTTTT

j_call: TRBJ1-5
cdr3_length: 15
v_call: TRBV19
clone_size: .
d_call: .
cdr3_aa: CASSIWAGGVQPQHF
cdr3_nt: TGTGCCAGTAGTATATGGGCGGGGGGCGTACAGCCCCAGCATTTT

j_call: TRBJ2-2
cdr3_length: 13
v_call: TRBV7-6
clone_size: few
d_call: .
cdr3_aa: CASSLGNTGELFF
cdr3_nt: TGTGCCAGCAGCTTAGGGAACACCGGGGAGCTGTTTTTT

j_call: TRBJ2-5
cdr3_length: 13
v_call: TRBV7-3
clone_size: .
d_call: TRBD2
cdr3_aa: CASGTSIGETQYF
cdr3_nt: TGTGCCAGCGGGACTAGCATCGGAGAGACCCAGTACTTC

j_call: TRBJ2-5
cdr3_length: 13
v_call: TRBV7-3
clone_size: few
d_call: .
cdr3_aa: CASRGSNWETQYF
cdr3_nt: TGTGCCAGCAGGGGATCCAACTGGGAGACCCAGTACTTC

j_call: TRBJ1-5
cdr3_length: 13
v_call: TRBV2
clone_size: .
d_call: .
cdr3_aa: CASFQGLNQPQHF
cdr3_nt: TGTGCCAGTTTCCAGGGGTTGAATCAGCCCCAGCATTTT

j_call: TRBJ1-2
cdr3_length: 16
v_call: TRBV30
clone_size: few
d_call: .
cdr3_aa: CAWSGGGYRGNYGYTF
cdr3_nt: TGTGCCTGGAGTGGAGGGGGATATAGGGGGAACTATGGCTACACCTTC

j_call: TRBJ2-1
cdr3_length: 15
v_call: TRBV6-4
clone_size: many
d_call: TRBD2
cdr3_aa: CASSGTSGGYNEQFF
cdr3_nt: TGTGCCAGCAGTGGGACTAGCGGGGGTTACAATGAGCAGTTCTTC

j_call: TRBJ1-1
cdr3_length: 14
v_call: TRBV11-2
clone_size: .
d_call: .
cdr3_aa: CASSLGAGNTEAFF
cdr3_nt: TGTGCCAGCAGCTTGGGTGCCGGTAACACTGAAGCTTTCTTT

j_call: TRBJ1-1
cdr3_length: 14
v_call: TRBV4-2
clone_size: .
d_call: .
cdr3_aa: CASSQDRATTEAFF
cdr3_nt: TGTGCCAGCAGCCAAGACAGGGCTACCACTGAAGCTTTCTTT

j_call: TRBJ1-2
cdr3_length: 12
v_call: TRBV5-4
clone_size: .
d_call: TRBD1
cdr3_aa: CASSLTGGGYTF
cdr3_nt: TGTGCCAGCAGCCTGACAGGGGGCGGCTACACCTTC

j_call: TRBJ2-2
cdr3_length: 16
v_call: TRBV6-5
clone_size: .
d_call: .
cdr3_aa: CASSYFSGVSTGELFF
cdr3_nt: TGTGCCAGCAGTTACTTCTCCGGGGTGAGCACCGGGGAGCTGTTTTTT

j_call: TRBJ2-7
cdr3_length: 14
v_call: TRBV11-1
clone_size: .
d_call: .
cdr3_aa: CASSQQPAGYEQYF
cdr3_nt: TGTGCCAGCAGCCAACAACCGGCCGGCTACGAGCAGTACTTC

j_call: TRBJ2-3
cdr3_length: 12
v_call: TRBV5-1
clone_size: .
d_call: .
cdr3_aa: CASSFDGGTQYF
cdr3_nt: TGCGCCAGCAGCTTCGATGGGGGTACGCAGTATTTT

j_call: TRBJ1-4
cdr3_length: 12
v_call: TRBV6-6
clone_size: .
d_call: .
cdr3_aa: CARRAKNEKLFF
cdr3_nt: TGTGCCAGACGGGCTAAAAATGAAAAACTGTTTTTT

j_call: TRBJ1-4
cdr3_length: 14
v_call: TRBV30
clone_size: .
d_call: TRBD1
cdr3_aa: CACSPGQPDEKLFF
cdr3_nt: TGTGCCTGTTCTCCGGGACAGCCAGATGAAAAACTGTTTTTT

j_call: TRBJ2-3
cdr3_length: 16
v_call: TRBV27
clone_size: once
d_call: TRBD2
cdr3_aa: CASSLLASGVGDTQYF
cdr3_nt: TGTGCCAGCAGTTTATTGGCTAGCGGGGTTGGGGATACGCAGTATTTT

j_call: TRBJ1-1
cdr3_length: 14
v_call: TRBV19
clone_size: few
d_call: .
cdr3_aa: CASSPSGLNTEAFF
cdr3_nt: TGTGCCAGTAGTCCGAGTGGGTTGAACACTGAAGCTTTCTTT

j_call: TRBJ2-1
cdr3_length: 13
v_call: TRBV15
clone_size: .
d_call: .
cdr3_aa: CATSRDGRNEQFF
cdr3_nt: TGTGCCACCAGCAGAGATGGGAGGAATGAGCAGTTCTTC

j_call: TRBJ1-2
cdr3_length: 14
v_call: TRBV11-2
clone_size: .
d_call: .
cdr3_aa: CASSQVREDYGYTF
cdr3_nt: TGCGCCAGCAGCCAAGTTCGCGAGGACTACGGCTACACCTTC

j_call: TRBJ1-6
cdr3_length: 13
v_call: TRBV15
clone_size: .
d_call: .
cdr3_aa: CATSADRGSPLHF
cdr3_nt: TGTGCCACCAGCGCAGACAGAGGATCACCCCTCCACTTT

j_call: TRBJ2-2
cdr3_length: 16
v_call: TRBV5-4
clone_size: .
d_call: TRBD2
cdr3_aa: CASSLISGGLTGELFF
cdr3_nt: TGTGCCAGCAGCTTGATTAGCGGGGGCCTCACCGGGGAGCTGTTTTTT

j_call: TRBJ1-1
cdr3_length: 14
v_call: TRBV5-1
clone_size: few
d_call: .
cdr3_aa: CASSLGTEGTEAFF
cdr3_nt: TGCGCCAGCAGCTTGGGGACAGAGGGAACTGAAGCTTTCTTT

j_call: TRBJ1-4
cdr3_length: 13
v_call: TRBV4-2
clone_size: few
d_call: .
cdr3_aa: CASSQATREKLFF
cdr3_nt: TGTGCCAGCAGCCAAGCAACGAGGGAAAAACTGTTTTTT

j_call: TRBJ2-7
cdr3_length: 12
v_call: TRBV28
clone_size: .
d_call: .
cdr3_aa: CASSLVSREQYF
cdr3_nt: TGTGCCAGCAGTTTAGTTTCAAGAGAGCAGTACTTC

j_call: TRBJ1-5
cdr3_length: 15
v_call: TRBV6-5
clone_size: few
d_call: TRBD1
cdr3_aa: CASSPGQANRQPQHF
cdr3_nt: TGTGCCAGCAGCCCCGGACAGGCTAATCGCCAGCCCCAGCATTTT

j_call: TRBJ2-3
cdr3_length: 14
v_call: TRBV30
clone_size: .
d_call: .
cdr3_aa: CAALEGGVQDTQYF
cdr3_nt: TGTGCTGCGCTTGAGGGAGGAGTGCAAGATACGCAGTATTTT

j_call: TRBJ1-5
cdr3_length: 15
v_call: TRBV6-6
clone_size: few
d_call: .
cdr3_aa: CATAPHTNSNQPQHF
cdr3_nt: TGTGCCACCGCACCCCACACTAATAGCAATCAGCCCCAGCATTTT

j_call: TRBJ1-5
cdr3_length: 15
v_call: TRBV7-9
clone_size: .
d_call: .
cdr3_aa: CASSLEGSIDQPQHF
cdr3_nt: TGTGCCAGCAGCTTAGAGGGCAGTATCGATCAGCCCCAGCATTTT

j_call: TRBJ2-1
cdr3_length: 18
v_call: TRBV5-1
clone_size: .
d_call: TRBD2
cdr3_aa: CASSLGSSSGGAFYEQFF
cdr3_nt: TGCGCCAGCAGCCTCGGGAGTTCCAGCGGGGGGGCTTTCTATGAGCAGTTCTTC

j_call: TRBJ1-1
cdr3_length: 15
v_call: TRBV19
clone_size: .
d_call: TRBD1
cdr3_aa: CASSMDYGQGIEAFF
cdr3_nt: TGTGCCAGTAGTATGGATTATGGACAGGGGATAGAAGCTTTCTTT

j_call: TRBJ2-7
cdr3_length: 17
v_call: TRBV7-8
clone_size: .
d_call: .
cdr3_aa: CASSLAGGGGLAYEQYF
cdr3_nt: TGTGCCAGCAGCTTAGCGGGCGGGGGCGGTTTGGCGTACGAGCAGTACTTC

j_call: TRBJ2-7
cdr3_length: 15
v_call: TRBV7-6
clone_size: .
d_call: TRBD1
cdr3_aa: CASSPRGQGVLEQYF
cdr3_nt: TGTGCCAGCAGCCCGCGGGGACAGGGGGTCTTAGAGCAGTACTTC

j_call: TRBJ1-1
cdr3_length: 14
v_call: TRBV19
clone_size: few
d_call: .
cdr3_aa: CASSIPRMNTEAFF
cdr3_nt: TGTGCCAGTAGTATCCCTCGAATGAACACTGAAGCTTTCTTT

j_call: TRBJ1-5
cdr3_length: 14
v_call: TRBV9
clone_size: .
d_call: .
cdr3_aa: CASSVGGANQPQHF
cdr3_nt: TGTGCCAGCAGCGTAGGGGGGGCGAATCAGCCCCAGCATTTT

j_call: TRBJ2-7
cdr3_length: 12
v_call: TRBV7-8
clone_size: .
d_call: .
cdr3_aa: CASSFMRAEQYF
cdr3_nt: TGTGCCAGCAGCTTTATGCGCGCCGAGCAGTACTTC

j_call: TRBJ2-7
cdr3_length: 14
v_call: TRBV9
clone_size: medium-sized
d_call: .
cdr3_aa: CASSVGYSKYEQYF
cdr3_nt: TGTGCCAGCAGCGTAGGGTACAGCAAATACGAGCAGTACTTC

j_call: TRBJ1-1
cdr3_length: 16
v_call: TRBV19
clone_size: .
d_call: TRBD1
cdr3_aa: CASRGPTTGWNTEAFF
cdr3_nt: TGTGCCAGTAGGGGCCCTACGACAGGGTGGAACACTGAAGCTTTCTTT

j_call: TRBJ1-2
cdr3_length: 15
v_call: TRBV9
clone_size: .
d_call: .
cdr3_aa: CASSVEGSSLGGYTF
cdr3_nt: TGTGCCAGCAGCGTAGAAGGATCTTCGCTGGGGGGCTACACCTTC

j_call: TRBJ2-6
cdr3_length: 19
v_call: TRBV9
clone_size: .
d_call: TRBD2
cdr3_aa: CASSSNRAGGAAGANVLTF
cdr3_nt: TGTGCCAGCAGCTCCAACAGGGCGGGGGGGGCCGCTGGGGCCAACGTCCTGACTTTC

j_call: TRBJ2-7
cdr3_length: 13
v_call: TRBV10-2
clone_size: .
d_call: .
cdr3_aa: CASITTGTYEQYF
cdr3_nt: TGCGCCAGCATTACGACCGGCACCTACGAGCAGTACTTC

j_call: TRBJ1-1
cdr3_length: 14
v_call: TRBV6-1
clone_size: few
d_call: .
cdr3_aa: CASSEETVNTEAFF
cdr3_nt: TGTGCCAGCAGTGAAGAGACGGTGAACACTGAAGCTTTCTTT

j_call: TRBJ1-1
cdr3_length: 16
v_call: TRBV19
clone_size: .
d_call: .
cdr3_aa: CASTALGLQGDTEAFF
cdr3_nt: TGTGCCAGTACTGCTCTGGGACTTCAAGGGGACACTGAAGCTTTCTTT

j_call: TRBJ2-5
cdr3_length: 11
v_call: TRBV6-1
clone_size: .
d_call: .
cdr3_aa: CASREEETQYF
cdr3_nt: TGTGCCAGCAGGGAAGAAGAGACCCAGTACTTC

j_call: TRBJ1-4
cdr3_length: 14
v_call: TRBV4-1
clone_size: .
d_call: TRBD1
cdr3_aa: CASSLQGALEKLFF
cdr3_nt: TGCGCCAGCAGCCTCCAGGGGGCGCTTGAAAAACTGTTTTTT

j_call: TRBJ1-2
cdr3_length: 12
v_call: TRBV19
clone_size: few
d_call: .
cdr3_aa: CASSMDSYGYTF
cdr3_nt: TGTGCCAGTAGTATGGACAGCTATGGCTACACCTTC

j_call: TRBJ2-7
cdr3_length: 13
v_call: TRBV19
clone_size: few
d_call: .
cdr3_aa: CASSLGIGTSQYF
cdr3_nt: TGTGCCAGTAGTCTGGGGATCGGGACTTCGCAGTACTTC

j_call: TRBJ2-5
cdr3_length: 15
v_call: TRBV7-9
clone_size: once
d_call: .
cdr3_aa: CASSLLSGGAETQYF
cdr3_nt: TGTGCCAGCAGCTTATTGTCGGGCGGGGCGGAGACCCAGTACTTC